These 25 T cell receptor beta chains share one sample of origin, sequenced in a study of blood T cell repertoires in COVID-19. Using immunoSEQ multiplex PCR, the repertoire was profiled, and TCRdb retains in-frame clones only, with some absent. The sample lists tens of thousands of clones, over 80% occurring once. Sample: peripheral blood. All receptors come from a human donor with active COVID-19. The donor label of this sample is uncertain.

J is TRBJ2-3 and V is TRBV27; no firm D call. V was pared by 4 bases and J by 2 bases, with 10 bases between. The CDR3 has 14 residues. Germline V gene sequence: CDR1 MNHEY, CDR2 SMNVEV (reference sequence). The CDR3: CASSSPRPTDTQYF. CDR3 in DNA: TGTGCCAGCAGTTCCCCGAGGCCCACAGATACGCAGTATTTT.

The chain uses TRBV7-9 and TRBJ2-5; 14 bases fit TRBD2. CDR3 size: 17 residues. J lost 5 bases, V lost 5 bases, and 10 bases had no gene match. The germline V gene has CDR1 SEHNR and CDR2 FQNEAQ (reference sequence). This chain's CDR3 is CASSPTSGRASWETQYF. The CDR3 DNA sequence: TGTGCCAGCAGCCCGACTAGCGGGAGGGCCAGCTGGGAGACCCAGTACTTC.

The V call is TRBV5-4, the J call TRBJ2-5; 7 bases agree with TRBD1. This CDR3 contains 13 residues. CDR1 is SGHNT and CDR2 is YYREEE in the germline V gene (reference sequence). V shed 4 bases and J 1 base; nucleotides not matched to a gene: 1. CDR3 coding DNA: TGTGCCAGCAGCCGGGACAGCCAAGAGACCCAGTACTTC. It encodes CASSRDSQETQYF.

The chain recombines TRBV6-5 with TRBJ2-5, with D maybe TRBD1 (5 bases). CDR1 and CDR2 (germline): MNHEY, SVGAGI. V was pared by 0 bases and J by 5 bases, with 10 bases between. The CDR3 sequence is 14 residues long. The CDR3 protein is CASSYSTDAETQYF. CDR3 in DNA: TGTGCCAGCAGTTACTCGACAGATGCGGAGACCCAGTACTTC.

The chain carries TRBV10-3 and TRBJ2-7; TRBD1 matches 9 bases. This CDR3 contains 18 residues. Per the germline V gene, CDR1 is ENHRY and CDR2 is SYGVKD. V lost 4 bases and J lost 5; bases outside the gene matches: 18. The CDR3 bases are TGTGCCATCAGTGCGTCACTATCCGGGACAGGGAGGATCAACGAGCAGTACTTC. Its protein is CAISASLSGTGRINEQYF.

CDR3 sequence: CASSPSALLTDTQYF. In DNA, the CDR3 is TGTGCCAGCTCACCATCCGCACTCCTCACAGATACGCAGTATTTT. The genes are TRBV18 and TRBJ2-3, with D hard to call. The germline V and J ends were trimmed by 2 bases and 2 bases, with 11 bases remaining between them. The CDR3 extends over 15 amino acids. The V gene's germline CDR1 is KGHSH and CDR2 LQKENI.

This sequence joins TRBV4-1 and TRBJ1-5; D is unclear. The CDR3 is made up of 13 amino acids. With 0 bases removed from V and 4 bases from J, the gap between germline ends came to 4 bases. Germline CDR1 reads MGHRA; CDR2 reads YSYEKL. The CDR3 is CASSQEENQPQHF. CDR3 nucleotide sequence: TGCGCCAGCAGCCAAGAGGAGAATCAGCCCCAGCATTTT.

The chain is built from TRBV28 and TRBJ1-6; the match to TRBD1 covers 7 bases. The CDR3 is 17 residues long. Per the germline V gene, CDR1 is MDHEN and CDR2 is SYDVKM. The ends lost 4 bases at V and 6 bases at J; junction bases unmatched: 12. DNA for the CDR3: TGTGCCAGCAGTTCTCCTCTCGGAGCAGGGGGTAATTCACCCCTCCACTTT. Its protein is CASSSPLGAGGNSPLHF. The variable domain in full, completed from reference TRBV28 and TRBJ1-6, reads DVKVTQSSRYLVKRTGEKVFLECVQDMDHENMFWYRQDPGLGLRLIYFSYDVKMKEKGDIPEGYSVSREKKERFSLILESASTNQTSMYLCASSSPLGAGGNSPLHFGNGTRLTVT.

This chain uses TRBV7-9 with TRBJ2-1; 8 positions agree with TRBD2. Germline lookup yields CDR1 SEHNR and CDR2 FQNEAQ (reference sequence). V was clipped by 6 bases and J by 10 bases; unmatched bases: 5. The CDR3 length is 12 residues. The CDR3 reads CASSQLAGEQFF. DNA for the CDR3: TGTGCCAGCAGTCAGTTAGCGGGGGAGCAGTTCTTC.

V is TRBV3-1 (or the pseudogene TRBV3-2) and J is TRBJ2-5; TRBD2 might be the D (5 bases). This CDR3 is built from 14 residues. Trimming took off 5 bases at V and 4 bases at J, with 14 bases between the two ends. Looked up from germline, CDR1 is LGHDT and CDR2 is YNNKEL (reference sequence). Here the CDR3 DNA reads TGTGCCAGCAGCGTCCAACTAGACGGAGAGACCCAGTACTTC. It encodes CASSVQLDGETQYF.

The gene calls are TRBV29-1 and TRBJ2-5, with 12 positions matching TRBD2. Germline CDR1 is SQVTM and CDR2 is ANQGSEA. J was trimmed by 4 bases and V by 5 bases; bases with no gene match: 8. The CDR3 contains 15 residues. This CDR3 is CSVRASGREGETQYF. The CDR3 DNA follows: TGCAGCGTTAGGGCTAGCGGGAGGGAGGGAGAGACCCAGTACTTC.

The genes are TRBV4-3 and TRBJ2-6, with D possibly matching TRBD2 (5 bases). The CDR3 extends over 16 amino acids. Looked up from germline, CDR1 is LGHNA and CDR2 is YSLEER. The V end was cut by 1 base, the J end by 2 bases, with 9 bases between. CDR3 nucleotide sequence: TGCGCCAGCAGCCAAGCGAGGGTAGCTGGGGCCAACGTCCTGACTTTC. Encoded protein: CASSQARVAGANVLTF.

V gene TRBV3-1 (or the pseudogene TRBV3-2) combines with J gene TRBJ1-3, with 7 bases fitting TRBD1. Germline CDR1 and CDR2: LGHDT and YNNKEL (reference sequence). This CDR3 contains 13 residues. After removal of 8 bases from V and 3 bases from J, the junction contained 4 bases not matched to a gene. The CDR3 region is CASATGVGNTIYF. The CDR3 DNA reads as TGTGCCAGCGCTACAGGGGTTGGAAACACCATATATTTT.

J is TRBJ1-2 and V is TRBV5-4, with D uncertain. V lost 1 base and J 0 bases, leaving 10 bases between the germline ends. The germline V gene has CDR1 SGHNT and CDR2 YYREEE (reference sequence). The CDR3 has 15 residues. For the CDR3, the DNA is TGTGCCAGCAGCTTGATCGGGGTTTCTAACTATGGCTACACCTTC. It codes for CASSLIGVSNYGYTF.

The chain uses TRBV27 and TRBJ2-2, with D uncertain. Deletions cut 2 bases from V and 3 bases from J, with 13 bases between. Germline CDR1 and CDR2: MNHEY and SMNVEV (reference sequence). The CDR3 has 16 amino acids. Written as DNA, the CDR3 is TGTGCCAGCAGTTTAAGAGGCGGATCTTACACCGGGGAGCTGTTTTTT. Its protein product is CASSLRGGSYTGELFF.

This rearrangement joins TRBV9 to TRBJ2-7; 7 nucleotides agree with TRBD1. CDR1 SGDLS and CDR2 YYNGEE come from the germline V gene. This CDR3 has 14 residues. V was clipped by 0 bases and J by 2 bases; unmatched bases: 2. Written as DNA, the CDR3 is TGTGCCAGCAGCGTAGATCAGGGGGCCTACGAGCAGTACTTC. It translates to CASSVDQGAYEQYF.

In this sample, this clone turned up once. The V gene is TRBV11-3, the J gene TRBJ2-3, with TRBD2 matching 9 bases. V lost 0 bases and J lost 1; bases outside the gene matches: 8. Germline V gives CDR1 SGHNT, CDR2 YENEEA. The CDR3 has 18 residues. CDR3 DNA sequence: TGTGCCAGCAGCTTAGAAGGCTGGATAGCGGGGGGCACAGATACGCAGTATTTT. It encodes CASSLEGWIAGGTDTQYF.

The CDR3 nucleotides are TGTGCCAGCCAAGAGGGGGATGTTTACAATGAGCAGTTCTTC. Translated: CASQEGDVYNEQFF. The V and J genes are TRBV3-1 (or the pseudogene TRBV3-2) and TRBJ2-1, with D possibly matching TRBD1 (6 bases). Trimming took 8 bases from V and 4 from J, leaving 15 bases between them. The CDR3 totals 14 residues. The germline gives CDR1 LGHDT, CDR2 YNNKEL (reference sequence).

V usage is TRBV7-9 and J usage is TRBJ2-7, with 7 bases matching TRBD2. Germline V lookup: CDR1 SEHNR, CDR2 FQNEAQ (reference sequence). With V trimmed by 5 bases and J by 3 bases, 10 bases remained unmatched. This CDR3 comprises 15 residues. The CDR3 here is CASSPRVAGDYEQYF. The CDR3 DNA reads as TGTGCCAGCAGCCCAAGGGTAGCGGGTGACTACGAGCAGTACTTC. The whole variable domain, remainder taken from reference TRBV7-9 and TRBJ2-7, is DTGVSQNPRHKITKRGQNVTFRCDPISEHNRLYWYRQTLGQGPEFLTYFQNEAQLEKSRLLSDRFSAERPKGSFSTLEIQRTEQGDSAMYLCASSPRVAGDYEQYFGPGTRLTVT.

The J gene is TRBJ2-7, the V gene TRBV6-6; 14 positions match TRBD2. V shed 6 bases and J 1 base; nucleotides not matched to a gene: 17. This CDR3 is built from 20 residues. The germline gives CDR1 MNHNY, CDR2 SVGAGI (reference sequence). CDR3 region: CASSRRLAGGLSGVSYEQYF. In nucleotides, the CDR3 is TGTGCCAGCAGCAGAAGACTAGCGGGAGGGCTGTCAGGGGTATCCTACGAGCAGTACTTC.

The J gene is TRBJ1-5, the V gene TRBV6-6, with no clear D. CDR3 length: 16 amino acids. Germline V lookup: CDR1 MNHNY, CDR2 SVGAGI (reference sequence). The germline V and J ends were trimmed by 7 bases and 6 bases, with 22 bases remaining between them. This CDR3 is CASTRPPEILGQPQHF. The CDR3 DNA is TGTGCCAGCACCCGCCCTCCAGAAATCCTTGGTCAGCCCCAGCATTTT.

The chain carries TRBV11-2 and TRBJ1-1; D is unresolved. The CDR3 is 13 amino acids. V lost 1 base, J lost 9 bases, and 12 bases lay in between. CDR1 is SGHAT, CDR2 FQNNGV, per germline. The CDR3 is CASSLALESQAFF. In DNA, the CDR3 is TGTGCCAGCAGCTTAGCTCTTGAGTCCCAAGCTTTCTTT.

V usage is TRBV19 and J usage is TRBJ2-7, with 10 bases that match TRBD1. Looked up from germline, CDR1 is LNHDA and CDR2 is SQIVND (reference sequence). The V and J ends lost 0 bases and 6 bases, in that order; junction bases with no gene match: 8. This CDR3 has 16 residues. The CDR3 spells CASSIDWTGGQVEQYF. In DNA form, the CDR3 reads TGTGCCAGTAGTATAGATTGGACAGGGGGTCAGGTCGAGCAGTACTTC.

The chain combines TRBV3-1 (or the pseudogene TRBV3-2) with TRBJ2-7; TRBD2 is a possible D gene (6 bases). The germline CDR1 and CDR2 sequences are LGHDT and YNNKEL (reference sequence). CDR3 length: 15 residues. With 1 base removed from V and 5 bases from J, the gap between germline ends came to 15 bases. CDR3 DNA: TGTGCCAGCAGCCAAGGTTTGGTCGGAGGGGACGAGCAGTACTTC. Its translation is CASSQGLVGGDEQYF.

J is TRBJ2-5 and V is TRBV9; possibly TRBD2 for D (5 bases). The germline CDR1 and CDR2 sequences are SGDLS and YYNGEE. With 0 bases removed from V and 4 bases from J, the gap between germline ends came to 13 bases. The CDR3 runs 15 residues. The CDR3 sequence is CASSVGSPRGETQYF. CDR3 sequence (DNA): TGTGCCAGCAGCGTAGGATCTCCCCGGGGAGAGACCCAGTACTTC.